This T cell receptor beta chain was identified in a study of cytomegalovirus exposure and HLA in healthy donors. With regard to this clone: As yet, its antigen is unknown.

Findings and limits, study-wide: In vitro work confirmed that a few CMV-associated chains recognize CMV antigens.

This table comes from immunoSEQ multiplex PCR, and its TCRdb copy is limited to in-frame clones, with some not included. This sample carries some 80,000 clones, approximately 96% of them seen once, and the ten largest clones take approximately 1.3%. CDR1 and CDR2 from the germline V gene are MRHNA and SNTAGT. The CDR3 spans 17 residues. Trimming cost V 0 bases and J 1 base, with 13 bases left between them. The source of this sequence is a woman aged 18-29 years in good health and CMV-seronegative. The J gene is TRBJ1-3, the V gene TRBV6-4, with D unresolved. Specimen: PBMCs. The CDR3 here is CASSDSAPSRSGNTIYF. The CDR3 nucleotides are TGTGCCAGCAGTGACTCCGCCCCTAGCAGATCTGGAAACACCATATATTTT.